One T cell receptor beta chain is described in this entry. These data originate in a study of monozygotic twins with inflammatory bowel disease. TCRdb re-called the 5' RACE reads and shows each CDR3 protein once, DNA omitted. The sample has roughly 320,000 distinct CDR3 sequences. This sequence was found in a human donor with ulcerative colitis or Crohn's disease, or a healthy co-twin of an affected twin (not recorded which). The source material was blood.

The CDR3 loop is CASGAGRLTGELFF. J is TRBJ2-2 and V is TRBV3-1; TCRdb outputs TRBD1, but without DNA this stays unchecked. The CDR3 has 14 residues. Looked up from germline, CDR1 is LGHDT and CDR2 is YNNKEL (reference sequence).